The 14 T cell receptor beta chains listed next were all sequenced from one sample in a study of human T cells and chemical hapten exposure. MiXCR, applied by TCRdb to the RACE reads, yields one record per CDR3 protein. Among roughly 380,000 distinct CDR3 sequences listed, 5% to 6.5% were seen once. Time point specified: pre-sensitization, week 0. As for treatment: therapeutic diphenylcyclopropenone sensitization with weekly scalp DPC. Sequenced here: whole blood, sampled in connection with sensitization to the hapten diphenylcyclopropenone (DPC). Receptors originate from a woman aged 50 to 60 with alopecia areata. Some clones in this sample may be carry-over from other donors' samples.

This clonotype was counted between two and nine times. The rearrangement uses TRBV20-1 and TRBJ2-7, with D possibly matching TRBD2 (6 bases). The CDR3 totals 14 residues. Per the germline V gene, CDR1 is DFQATT and CDR2 is SNEGSKA (reference sequence). V was clipped by 1 base and J by 7 bases, with 17 bases between them. The CDR3 here is CSARVAGPSWEQYF. The CDR3, as DNA: TGCAGTGCTAGAGTGGCGGGACCGTCCTGGGAGCAGTACTTC.

The chain is built from TRBV6-4 and TRBJ2-3, with 7 nucleotides matching TRBD2. The CDR3 has 14 amino acids. Germline V gives CDR1 MRHNA, CDR2 SNTAGT. The V segment lost 0 bases and the J segment 10 bases; nucleotides outside the gene matches: 7. CDR3 amino acids: CASSDSETSSAQYF. The CDR3 nucleotides read TGTGCCAGCAGTGACTCGGAGACTAGCAGCGCGCAGTATTTT.

This rearrangement joins TRBV2 to TRBJ1-2; the D gene is possibly TRBD1 (5 bases). CDR3 size: 17 residues. Germline values: CDR1 SNHLY, CDR2 FYNNEI. Trimming took 7 bases from V and 5 from J, leaving 26 bases between them. The CDR3 reads CASTDPARDGRSYGYTF. The CDR3 DNA reads TGTGCCAGCACCGACCCAGCCCGGGACGGAAGAAGTTATGGCTACACCTTC.

This clonotype occurred many times. V and J are TRBV12-3 or TRBV12-4 and TRBJ1-5, with D unresolved. The CDR3 covers 14 residues. V was clipped by 2 bases and J by 1 base, with 6 bases between them. Here the CDR3 DNA reads TGTGCCAGCAGTTTAAGGAGAAGCAATCAGCCCCAGCATTTT. Translated, it gives CASSLRRSNQPQHF.

This clonotype was seen only a few times. V and J are TRBV21-1 and TRBJ2-5. TRBV21-1 represents a pseudogene. The CDR3 is 15 residues long. The CDR3 DNA is TGTGCCAGCAGCAAAGTAAATCTAGAGAGAGAGACCCAGTACTTC. Residues: CASSKVNLERETQYF.

This clonotype was observed a few times. The chain is built from TRBV10-3 and TRBJ2-5; TRBD2 is a possible D gene (6 bases). Germline-derived CDR1 and CDR2 are ENHRY and SYGVKD. This CDR3 region has 12 residues. V was cut by 9 bases and J by 5 bases, with 13 bases left in between. This chain's CDR3 is CAIQDLAETQYF. CDR3 coding DNA: TGTGCCATACAGGACCTAGCGGAGACCCAGTACTTC.

The chain combines TRBV7-9 with TRBJ2-3; perhaps TRBD2 as D (6 bases). This CDR3 has 14 amino acids. Trimming stripped 11 bases from V and 10 bases from J, with 25 bases between. Germline V gene sequence: CDR1 SEHNR, CDR2 FQNEAQ (reference sequence). The CDR3 sequence is CASYVGGRDSPQYF. The CDR3, as DNA: TGTGCCTCCTACGTCGGAGGGCGTGATAGTCCGCAGTATTTT.

This clonotype was seen repeatedly, ten times or more. J is TRBJ2-5 and V is TRBV7-8, with 13 positions matching TRBD2. Germline V gives CDR1 SGHVS, CDR2 FQNEAQ. Losses at the gene ends were 5 bases for V and 1 base for J; bases not matched to a gene: 7. This CDR3 has 17 residues. Here the CDR3 reads CASSPRTSGGFQETQYF. For the CDR3, the DNA is TGTGCCAGCAGCCCCCGGACTAGCGGGGGTTTCCAAGAGACCCAGTACTTC.

The sample holds many counts of this clonotype. DNA of the CDR3: TGTGCCAGCAGCGTTGGGGGAGATGGAAATGAGCAGTTCTTC. It encodes CASSVGGDGNEQFF. The chain links TRBV9 to TRBJ2-1, with D tentatively TRBD1 or TRBD2 (5 bases each). Trimming stripped 2 bases from V and 7 bases from J, with 13 bases between. CDR1 is SGDLS and CDR2 is YYNGEE in the germline V gene. This CDR3 has 14 residues.

The sample holds a few counts of this clonotype. The genes are TRBV30 and TRBJ2-3; 7 bases align to TRBD2. CDR1 and CDR2 from the germline V gene are GTSNPN and SVGIG (reference sequence). J gave up 0 bases and V 4 bases, and 4 bases lay outside the gene matches. CDR3 length: 14 amino acids. The CDR3 nucleotides are TGTGCCTGGACCGCGGGGGTTAGCACAGATACGCAGTATTTT. Amino acids: CAWTAGVSTDTQYF.

This clonotype has a handful of counts. The V gene is TRBV28, the J gene TRBJ2-7; TRBD1 is a possible D gene (6 bases). Germline V gene data show CDR1 as MDHEN and CDR2 as SYDVKM. This CDR3 spans 12 amino acids. With 6 bases removed from V and 6 bases from J, the gap between germline ends came to 12 bases. The CDR3 protein is CASSTYRVEQYF. The CDR3 DNA follows: TGTGCCAGCAGCACTTACAGGGTCGAGCAGTACTTC. The variable domain in full, with the rest retrieved from reference TRBV28 and TRBJ2-7, is DVKVTQSSRYLVKRTGEKVFLECVQDMDHENMFWYRQDPGLGLRLIYFSYDVKMKEKGDIPEGYSVSREKKERFSLILESASTNQTSMYLCASSTYRVEQYFGPGTRLTVT.

This chain links TRBV24-1 with TRBJ1-1; no clear D gene. Germline values: CDR1 KGHDR, CDR2 SFDVKD. The CDR3 runs to 13 residues. V was pared by 0 bases and J by 1 base, with 2 bases between. CDR3 amino acids: CATSDLTNTEAFF. The CDR3 DNA reads as TGTGCCACCAGTGATTTGACGAACACTGAAGCTTTCTTT.

In its sample, this clonotype was seen many times. This rearrangement joins TRBV10-1 to TRBJ2-1; D gene unclear. Germline CDR1 and CDR2: WNHNN and SYGVQD (reference sequence). The CDR3 runs 13 residues. Trimming stripped 3 bases from V and 11 bases from J, with 14 bases between. The CDR3 sequence: CASSDPDRAKQFF. In DNA, the CDR3 is TGCGCCAGCAGTGATCCCGACCGGGCCAAGCAGTTCTTC.

This clonotype was counted at least ten times. The gene calls are TRBV7-2 and TRBJ2-7; TRBD2 agrees at 8 bases. CDR3 size: 15 residues. Germline lookup yields CDR1 SGHTA and CDR2 FQGNSA. V shed 1 base and J 2 bases; nucleotides not matched to a gene: 4. The CDR3 here is CASSLGREGTYEQYF. The DNA for the CDR3 is TGTGCCAGCAGCTTAGGTCGGGAGGGGACCTACGAGCAGTACTTC.